Below, one T cell receptor beta chain is given with its context. Its antigen is not known. This sample stems from a study of T cell responses to AZD1222 COVID-19 vaccine. Study-wide points: Scientists sampled the repertoires only once the peak T cell response had passed.

Trimming removed 3 bases from V and 0 bases from J, with 22 bases in between. This CDR3 is built from 20 residues. The germline V gene encodes CDR1 SGHRS and CDR2 YFSETQ. TCRdb's copy holds only in-frame clones and misses some; the assay was immunoSEQ multiplex PCR. The data show 200,000 or so clones, with approximately 94% seen just once and more than 0.8% held by the top ten. The clonotype originates from an adult who received the AZD1222 COVID-19 vaccine. Specimen: peripheral blood, collected 28 days after the second AZD1222 dose. The gene calls are TRBV5-1 and TRBJ1-6; tentatively, D is TRBD1 (5 bases). The CDR3 protein is CASSSGSGGKGSSYNSPLHF. The CDR3 nucleotides are TGCGCCAGCAGCTCGGGGAGCGGGGGGAAAGGGAGCTCCTATAATTCACCCCTCCACTTT.